What follows are 29 T cell receptor beta chains derived from one specimen sequenced in a study of CD8 T cells in ankylosing spondylitis. One entry per CDR3 protein, called by TCRdb with MiXCR from the 5' RACE reads. This table holds a few hundred thousand distinct CDR3 sequences, 15% to 20% found once. Sequenced: blood, either unsorted or a sorted T cell fraction (not recorded which). These receptors were obtained from a male donor with ankylosing spondylitis or in good health (not recorded which).

At least ten counts were recorded for this clonotype. The chain carries TRBV7-6 and TRBJ2-7; 7 bases are shared with TRBD1. Germline values: CDR1 SGHVS, CDR2 FNYEAQ. V was pared by 4 bases and J by 2 bases, with 8 bases of the junction left unmatched. The CDR3 is 15 amino acids. CDR3 protein: CASSSRQGEAYEQYF. CDR3 nucleotide sequence: TGTGCCAGCAGCTCCAGACAGGGCGAGGCCTACGAGCAGTACTTC.

This clonotype was seen ten or more times. J is TRBJ1-1 and V is TRBV4-1, with D maybe TRBD1 (5 bases). Germline-derived CDR1 and CDR2 are MGHRA and YSYEKL. The CDR3 runs to 14 residues. Trimming left V 3 bases short and J 6 bases short, with 14 bases between. For the CDR3, the DNA is TGCGCCAGCAGCCAGGCTTTCGGGGGACCTGAAGCTTTCTTT. Amino acid sequence: CASSQAFGGPEAFF.

The V and J genes are TRBV4-1 and TRBJ2-7; a possible D gene is TRBD2 (6 bases). This CDR3 contains 15 residues. Germline values: CDR1 MGHRA, CDR2 YSYEKL. Trimming left V 1 base short and J 1 base short, with 11 bases between. The CDR3 coding sequence is TGCGCCAGCAGCCAAGCCCCCGGACTATCCTACGAGCAGTACTTC. This gives the protein CASSQAPGLSYEQYF.

The rearrangement links TRBV27 to TRBJ1-2, with 7 bases aligning to TRBD1. The length of the CDR3 is 14 residues. CDR1 and CDR2 from the germline V gene are MNHEY and SMNVEV (reference sequence). The trim removed 0 bases at V and 4 bases at J, leaving 2 bases unmatched. The CDR3 here is CASSLSGQPYGYTF. For the CDR3, the DNA is TGTGCCAGCAGTTTATCGGGACAGCCCTATGGCTACACCTTC.

The rearrangement uses TRBV27 and TRBJ2-7; perhaps D is TRBD1 or TRBD2 (5 bases each). There are 15 residues in the CDR3. From germline, CDR1 is MNHEY and CDR2 SMNVEV (reference sequence). V was pared by 0 bases and J by 3 bases, with 12 bases between. The CDR3 DNA is TGTGCCAGCAGTTTATCTGGGGGAGCAAGCTACGAGCAGTACTTC. This sequence encodes CASSLSGGASYEQYF.

This clonotype was counted between two and nine times. The CDR3 reads CASSLVSGGEQFF. In nucleotides, the CDR3 is TGTGCCAGCAGCTTAGTTTCGGGAGGGGAGCAGTTCTTC. This rearrangement joins TRBV7-2 to TRBJ2-1; TRBD2 agrees at 8 bases. V shed 1 base and J 10 bases; nucleotides not matched to a gene: 3. This CDR3 has 13 amino acids. The germline CDR1 and CDR2 sequences are SGHTA and FQGNSA.

Only a few counts were recorded for this clonotype. The chain carries TRBV27 and TRBJ2-7, with 8 nucleotides matching TRBD1. This CDR3 spans 16 amino acids. The V gene end was trimmed by 2 bases and the J gene end by 2 bases; junction bases not matched to a gene: 8. From germline, CDR1 is MNHEY and CDR2 SMNVEV (reference sequence). The CDR3 here is CASSLAPGQGTYEQYF. DNA for the CDR3: TGTGCCAGCAGTTTAGCCCCCGGACAGGGAACCTACGAGCAGTACTTC.

The chain couples TRBV5-1 to TRBJ2-1; D uncertain. V was clipped by 0 bases and J by 10 bases, with 14 bases between them. The germline V gene has CDR1 SGHRS and CDR2 YFSETQ. This CDR3 spans 14 amino acids. CDR3 nucleotides: TGCGCCAGCAGCTTGGGAGAAACTGGACGAGAGCAGTTCTTC. This sequence encodes CASSLGETGREQFF. Drawing the rest from reference TRBV5-1 and TRBJ2-1, the complete variable domain is KAGVTQTPRYLIKTRGQQVTLSCSPISGHRSVSWYQQTPGQGLQFLFEYFSETQRNKGNFPGRFSGRQFSNSRSEMNVSTLELGDSALYLCASSLGETGREQFFGPGTRLTVL.

This clonotype has at least ten counts. V usage is TRBV20-1 and J usage is TRBJ2-1, with unresolved D. Germline CDR1 reads DFQATT; CDR2 reads SNEGSKA (reference sequence). The CDR3 is 13 residues long. V lost 6 bases, J lost 8 bases, and 17 bases lay in between. Here the CDR3 DNA reads TGCAGTGCCGGAACTTCCGAGTGGGATGAGCAGTTCTTC. Translating it yields CSAGTSEWDEQFF.

This clonotype was observed a handful of times. The chain has TRBV2 and TRBJ2-2, with D possibly being TRBD1 (5 bases). From germline, CDR1 is SNHLY and CDR2 FYNNEI. This CDR3 contains 12 residues. V lost 8 bases and J lost 6, with 10 bases in between. In DNA form, the CDR3 reads TGTGCCAGCTTAGGGGTAGCCGGGGAGCTGTTTTTT. This gives the protein CASLGVAGELFF.

This clonotype was found a few times. The J gene is TRBJ2-3, the V gene TRBV7-9; 7 nucleotides line up with TRBD1. The ends lost 1 base at V and 0 bases at J; junction bases unmatched: 4. CDR1 is SEHNR and CDR2 is FQNEAQ in the germline V gene (reference sequence). The CDR3 loop spans 16 amino acids. The CDR3 loop is CASSLGTGDSTDTQYF. CDR3 coding DNA: TGTGCCAGCAGCTTAGGGACAGGAGACAGCACAGATACGCAGTATTTT.

In its sample, this clonotype was seen a few times. The genes are TRBV27 and TRBJ2-2; 11 nucleotides match TRBD2. V lost 3 bases to trimming and J lost 6 bases; unmatched junction nucleotides: 15. This CDR3 contains 19 residues. Germline CDR1 is MNHEY and CDR2 is SMNVEV (reference sequence). The CDR3: CASSFKLAGDPGSAGELFF. In DNA form, the CDR3 reads TGTGCCAGCAGTTTCAAACTAGCGGGAGATCCCGGGTCGGCCGGGGAGCTGTTTTTT.

The chain is built from TRBV4-1 and TRBJ1-1; possible D gene TRBD1, 5 bases. CDR3 size: 11 residues. V lost 6 bases, J lost 11 bases, and 13 bases lay in between. The germline V gene encodes CDR1 MGHRA and CDR2 YSYEKL. This chain's CDR3 is CASRLTGRAFF. Here the CDR3 DNA reads TGCGCCAGCAGACTTACAGGACGGGCTTTCTTT.

This clonotype was seen a handful of times. The CDR3 loop reads CASSRITRGSIQETQYF. DNA for the CDR3: TGTGCCAGCAGTCGTATTACCAGGGGATCGATCCAAGAGACCCAGTACTTC. The chain recombines TRBV12-3 or TRBV12-4 with TRBJ2-5; possibly TRBD1 for D (6 bases). V lost 5 bases and J lost 1, with 20 bases in between. The CDR3 is made up of 17 amino acids.

This clonotype has just a few counts. The chain links TRBV5-1 to TRBJ2-1; weak D call: TRBD1 (5 bases). The CDR3 contains 16 residues. CDR1 and CDR2 from the germline V gene are SGHRS and YFSETQ. Trimming cost V 2 bases and J 5 bases, with 17 bases left between them. The CDR3 sequence: CASSFPTESLDNEQFF. For the CDR3, the DNA is TGCGCCAGCAGCTTCCCGACAGAGAGTTTAGACAATGAGCAGTTCTTC. Variable domain in full (rest from reference TRBV5-1 and TRBJ2-1): KAGVTQTPRYLIKTRGQQVTLSCSPISGHRSVSWYQQTPGQGLQFLFEYFSETQRNKGNFPGRFSGRQFSNSRSEMNVSTLELGDSALYLCASSFPTESLDNEQFFGPGTRLTVL.

This clonotype has a handful of counts. The V gene is TRBV4-3, the J gene TRBJ1-1; tentatively, D is TRBD1 (6 bases). The germline V gene encodes CDR1 LGHNA and CDR2 YSLEER. The V end was cut by 4 bases, the J end by 5 bases, with 11 bases between. This CDR3 contains 13 residues. Here the CDR3 reads CASSLTGRTEAFF. CDR3 coding DNA: TGCGCCAGCAGCCTAACAGGGCGGACTGAAGCTTTCTTT.

Comment on this clonotype: The germline gene is not matched at one end of the junction; a read error may be the cause. The chain recombines TRBV2 with TRBJ2-1; 10 positions agree with TRBD2. Germline V gene data show CDR1 as SNHLY and CDR2 as FYNNEI. This CDR3 contains 14 residues. The CDR3 DNA follows: TGTGCCAGCAGTGACTTTAGGACTAGCGGAAGGCCGGAGTTC. It specifies CASSDFRTSGRPEF.

A few counts support this clonotype. The genes are TRBV3-1 and TRBJ2-7, with 9 bases matching TRBD1. The V and J ends lost 1 base and 4 bases, in that order; junction bases with no gene match: 5. The CDR3 length is 15 residues. The V gene's germline CDR1 is LGHDT and CDR2 YNNKEL (reference sequence). CDR3 in amino acids: CASSQVGQGLYEQYF. Written as DNA, the CDR3 is TGTGCCAGCAGCCAAGTGGGACAGGGACTTTACGAGCAGTACTTC.

The chain couples TRBV10-3 to TRBJ2-1; D is undetermined. Germline loops: CDR1 ENHRY, CDR2 SYGVKD. V shed 3 bases and J shed 5 bases, with 14 bases lying between them. CDR3 length: 15 residues. CDR3 amino acids: CAISDSWQADNEQFF. The DNA for the CDR3 is TGTGCCATCAGTGATAGCTGGCAGGCGGACAATGAGCAGTTCTTC.

This clonotype was picked up many times. The chain links TRBV6-2 or TRBV6-3 to TRBJ1-5; D is uncertain. The CDR3 extends over 12 amino acids. Germline CDR1 is MNHEY and CDR2 is SVGEGT. V was cut by 0 bases and J by 9 bases, with 6 bases left in between. CDR3 region: CASSYSPTPQHF. CDR3 sequence (DNA): TGTGCCAGCAGTTACTCGCCGACGCCCCAGCATTTT.

The table lists this clonotype with many counts. The chain recombines TRBV5-1 with TRBJ1-1, with 8 positions matching TRBD1. Germline CDR1 SGHRS, CDR2 YFSETQ. The V gene end was trimmed by 0 bases and the J gene end by 0 bases; junction bases not matched to a gene: 13. This CDR3 contains 19 residues. Written as DNA, the CDR3 is TGCGCCAGCAGCTTGGAGGAGTGGGACAGGAATATTATGAACACTGAAGCTTTCTTT. It yields the protein CASSLEEWDRNIMNTEAFF. Full variable domain (remainder filled in from reference TRBV5-1 and TRBJ1-1): KAGVTQTPRYLIKTRGQQVTLSCSPISGHRSVSWYQQTPGQGLQFLFEYFSETQRNKGNFPGRFSGRQFSNSRSEMNVSTLELGDSALYLCASSLEEWDRNIMNTEAFFGQGTRLTVV.

This clonotype was recorded many times. The V call is TRBV12-3 or TRBV12-4, the J call TRBJ2-1; no reliable D call. The CDR3 consists of 12 residues. Trimming took 1 base from V and 9 from J, leaving 7 bases between them. The CDR3 coding sequence is TGTGCCAGCAGTTTAGAAGGTCGTGAGCAGTTCTTC. Translating gives CASSLEGREQFF.

The sample holds many counts of this clonotype. The gene calls are TRBV5-1 and TRBJ1-5; 9 nucleotides agree with TRBD1. V trimming: 0 bases; J trimming: 2 bases; junction bases outside the gene matches: 3. Germline CDR1 is SGHRS and CDR2 is YFSETQ. The CDR3 runs to 16 residues. The CDR3 DNA sequence: TGCGCCAGCAGCTTGGATTGGACAGGGGGCAATCAGCCCCAGCATTTT. It encodes CASSLDWTGGNQPQHF.

The V call is TRBV6-5, the J call TRBJ1-4; no reliable D call. Trimming removed 2 bases at V and 0 bases at J, with 4 bases between. The CDR3 covers 14 residues. CDR1 and CDR2 (germline): MNHEY, SVGAGI. The CDR3: CASSYKSTNEKLFF. In DNA form, the CDR3 reads TGTGCCAGCAGTTACAAGTCAACTAATGAAAAACTGTTTTTT.

This clonotype was seen a handful of times. The V gene is TRBV5-1, the J gene TRBJ1-2; 7 nucleotides line up with TRBD1. From germline, CDR1 is SGHRS and CDR2 YFSETQ. Trimming took 1 base from V and 2 from J; bases not matched to a gene: 11. The CDR3 runs to 17 residues. The CDR3, as DNA: TGCGCCAGCAGCTTGCCGGACGGGACAGCCATGAACTATGGCTACACCTTC. Translation gives CASSLPDGTAMNYGYTF.

The rearrangement uses TRBV4-3 and TRBJ1-2; D is undetermined. The V end lost 4 bases, the J end lost 5 bases, and 17 bases lay between the germline ends. This CDR3 comprises 15 residues. Germline V lookup: CDR1 LGHNA, CDR2 YSLEER. CDR3 coding DNA: TGCGCCAGCAGCCTACAGACTGCCAACCTTTATGGCTACACCTTC. It translates to CASSLQTANLYGYTF.

This clonotype was found a few times. This chain joins TRBV20-1 and TRBJ2-1, with a possible D match to TRBD2 (5 bases). Germline assignment: CDR1 DFQATT and CDR2 SNEGSKA (reference sequence). V was pared by 3 bases and J by 0 bases, with 12 bases between. The CDR3 contains 15 residues. CDR3 nucleotide sequence: TGCAGTGCTAGTGAGCGGAAGAGCTCCTACAATGAGCAGTTCTTC. As protein: CSASERKSSYNEQFF.

Only a few counts were recorded for this clonotype. The chain joins TRBV4-1 to TRBJ2-7; 12 nucleotides align to TRBD2. The CDR3 is made up of 16 amino acids. The V and J ends lost 4 bases and 2 bases, in that order; junction bases with no gene match: 6. CDR1 MGHRA and CDR2 YSYEKL come from the germline V gene. This CDR3 is CASSPTSGGGTYEQYF. The CDR3 DNA reads as TGCGCCAGCAGCCCGACTAGCGGGGGAGGGACCTACGAGCAGTACTTC.

This clonotype was found a few times. The chain combines TRBV21-1 with TRBJ2-3. TRBV21-1 is deemed a pseudogene. This CDR3 comprises 10 residues. The CDR3 loop reads CASTWDTQYF. As DNA, the CDR3 is TGTGCCAGCACCTGGGATACGCAGTATTTT.